A selection of T cell receptor beta chains follows, all from one sample in a study of cytotoxic CD8 clonotypes in ibrutinib-treated CLL. Generated by immunoSEQ multiplex PCR, the TCRdb table keeps only in-frame clones and is missing some. The sample contains about 140,000 clones, around 82% of which appear only once. Sequenced here: PBMCs, sampled after 36 months of ibrutinib treatment. The receptor source for this set is a human donor with chronic lymphocytic leukemia. Each CDR3 is given without its conserved first and last residue. Each record gives: CDR3 protein, J gene, V gene, CDR3 length.

CDR3aa: ASRRSPQETQY
j_gene: TRBJ2-5
v_gene: TRBV6-1
len: 11

CDR3aa: ASSTWDRGGEQF
j_gene: TRBJ2-1
v_gene: TRBV11-2
len: 12

CDR3aa: ASRNLAGVTYEQY
j_gene: TRBJ2-7
v_gene: TRBV5-6
len: 13

CDR3aa: ATSRVRTGGEKLF
j_gene: TRBJ1-4
v_gene: TRBV15
len: 13

CDR3aa: ASSSDRVVDSYEQY
j_gene: TRBJ2-7
v_gene: TRBV6-6
len: 14

CDR3aa: ASSSQEDQPQH
j_gene: TRBJ1-5
v_gene: TRBV7-8
len: 11

CDR3aa: ASSYVRGNPYEQY
j_gene: TRBJ2-7
v_gene: TRBV6-5
len: 13

CDR3aa: ASSLLGTDSYNEQF
j_gene: TRBJ2-1
v_gene: TRBV7-6
len: 14

CDR3aa: ASSPAENTEAF
j_gene: TRBJ1-1
v_gene: TRBV6-5
len: 11

CDR3aa: ASSFGRGQGETQY
j_gene: TRBJ2-5
v_gene: TRBV11-2
len: 13

CDR3aa: ASSPTRVGGYT
j_gene: TRBJ1-2
v_gene: TRBV11-2
len: 11